One sample yielded the 16 T cell receptor beta chains listed below, sequenced in a study of blood T cell repertoires in COVID-19. Clones were read by immunoSEQ multiplex PCR, and TCRdb kept only the in-frame ones, dropping some. The sample comprises about 400,000 clones, roughly 88% of which are singletons, and around 1.9% rests with the top ten. Sequenced: PBMCs or T cells enriched from blood (not recorded which). The receptors here all came from a woman in her forties with acute COVID-19.

This clone was detected only once. The chain uses TRBV10-2 and TRBJ1-2; weak D call: TRBD1 (5 bases). The CDR3 is 14 residues long. Between the trimmed V and J ends, which lost 0 bases and 8 bases, there was a span of 13 bases. Germline V gives CDR1 WSHSY, CDR2 SAAADI. The CDR3 coding sequence is TGCGCCAGCAGTGAGTCGGGGCAGATTGGCGGCTACACCTTC. Translating it yields CASSESGQIGGYTF.

This rearrangement joins TRBV24-1 to TRBJ2-3; unclear D gene. V lost 6 bases and J 2 bases, leaving 8 bases between the germline ends. Germline values: CDR1 KGHDR, CDR2 SFDVKD. This CDR3 comprises 13 residues. CDR3 bases: TGTGCCACCAGTCCGAGGTCCACAGATACGCAGTATTTT. Amino acids: CATSPRSTDTQYF.

The chain recombines TRBV7-2 with TRBJ1-1; TRBD1 matches 7 bases. The ends lost 5 bases at V and 5 bases at J; junction bases unmatched: 8. The CDR3 spans 14 residues. CDR1 is SGHTA, CDR2 FQGNSA, per germline. This CDR3 is CASSARQGQTEAFF. The CDR3 bases are TGTGCCAGCAGCGCCAGACAGGGTCAGACTGAAGCTTTCTTT.

In this sample, this clone turned up a few times. The CDR3 loop is CASSVEGQGAVSANTGELFF. CDR3 DNA sequence: TGTGCCAGCAGCGTAGAAGGACAGGGGGCCGTCTCCGCGAACACCGGGGAGCTGTTTTTT. The chain uses TRBV9 and TRBJ2-2, with TRBD1 identical over 11 bases. Germline V gene data show CDR1 as SGDLS and CDR2 as YYNGEE. With 0 bases clipped from V and 0 bases from J, the junction kept 10 bases outside the gene matches. CDR3 length: 20 amino acids.

V gene TRBV12-2 combines with J gene TRBJ1-2; the table calls TRBD1, which could not be checked here. TRBV12-2 constitutes a pseudogene. The CDR3 extends over 14 amino acids. The CDR3 DNA reads as TGTGCAAGTCGCTTAGTAATAGTACAGGGGGGCTACACCTTC. The encoded protein is CASRLVIVQGGYTF.

V gene TRBV4-1 combines with J gene TRBJ2-1; 10 bases are shared with TRBD2. CDR1 and CDR2 (germline): MGHRA, YSYEKL. With 5 bases clipped from V and 8 bases from J, the junction kept 12 bases outside the gene matches. The CDR3 extends over 16 amino acids. CDR3 DNA: TGCGCCAGCAGCTCAACTAGCGGGGACGCCGTGTATGAGCAGTTCTTC. Translated, it gives CASSSTSGDAVYEQFF.

This rearrangement joins TRBV6-5 to TRBJ1-1, with D possibly TRBD1 on 5 matching bases. This CDR3 has 15 residues. Germline V gene sequence: CDR1 MNHEY, CDR2 SVGAGI. The V end lost 4 bases, the J end lost 4 bases, and 16 bases lay between the germline ends. In DNA form, the CDR3 reads TGTGCCAGCAGTTCTCCGGGGGGGGTGGTCACTGAAGCTTTCTTT. Translated, it gives CASSSPGGVVTEAFF.

The gene calls are TRBV12-2 and TRBJ1-5; the D call in the table, TRBD1, was not verified against the DNA. TRBV12-2 is a recognized pseudogene. The CDR3 totals 17 residues. The CDR3 loop reads CASRLYRYRGGNQPQHF. For the CDR3, the DNA is TGTGCAAGTCGCTTATATCGGTACAGGGGGGGCAATCAGCCCCAGCATTTT.

The rearrangement uses TRBV27 and TRBJ1-5; D remains unclear. The CDR3 extends over 14 amino acids. Germline CDR1 reads MNHEY; CDR2 reads SMNVEV (reference sequence). V dropped 0 bases and J dropped 4 bases, with 7 bases sitting between them. The CDR3, as DNA: TGTGCCAGCAGTTTATCTTCGGGAAATCAGCCCCAGCATTTT. It translates to CASSLSSGNQPQHF.

The chain recombines TRBV6-1 with TRBJ1-1; TRBD1 matches at 8 bases. The CDR3 sequence is 14 residues long. V was pared by 2 bases and J by 9 bases, with 8 bases of the junction left unmatched. CDR1 is MNHNS, CDR2 SASEGT, per germline. The CDR3 nucleotides are TGTGCCAGCAGTGAAACCGGACAGGGTAGACAAGCTTTCTTT. Translating gives CASSETGQGRQAFF.

This CDR3 is CASSPWENQETQYF. DNA for the CDR3: TGTGCCAGCAGCCCATGGGAGAACCAAGAGACCCAGTACTTC. The chain couples TRBV3-1 (or the pseudogene TRBV3-2) to TRBJ2-5; D perhaps matches TRBD2 (5 bases). The CDR3 contains 14 residues. The ends were cut back, 4 bases at V and 0 bases at J, with 9 bases in the middle. The germline V gene has CDR1 LGHDT and CDR2 YNNKEL (reference sequence).

The chain is built from TRBV30 and TRBJ1-5; a possible D gene is TRBD1 (6 bases). The germline V gene has CDR1 GTSNPN and CDR2 SVGIG (reference sequence). The CDR3 consists of 13 residues. Trimming took off 1 base at V and 7 bases at J, with 11 bases between the two ends. CDR3: CAWSGGQGQPQHF. DNA for the CDR3: TGTGCCTGGAGTGGGGGGCAGGGACAGCCCCAGCATTTT.

This clone was seen once. Other DNA sequences in this specimen translate into the identical CDR3. V usage is TRBV30 and J usage is TRBJ2-7; D possibly corresponds to TRBD1 (5 bases). Per the germline V gene, CDR1 is GTSNPN and CDR2 is SVGIG (reference sequence). The CDR3 loop spans 12 amino acids. Trimming left V 3 bases short and J 3 bases short, with 9 bases between. The CDR3 sequence is CAWSPQGYEQYF. The CDR3 nucleotides are TGTGCCTGGAGCCCCCAGGGCTACGAGCAGTACTTC.

This chain uses TRBV24-1 with TRBJ2-7, with 16 bases fitting TRBD2. The CDR3 is 20 amino acids. Trimming cost V 1 base and J 0 bases; bases outside gene matches: 8. The V gene's germline CDR1 is KGHDR and CDR2 SFDVKD. The CDR3: CATSDFTGTSGGASSYEQYF. The CDR3 bases are TGTGCCACCAGTGATTTTACCGGGACTAGCGGGGGGGCCAGCTCCTACGAGCAGTACTTC.

The gene calls are TRBV5-4 and TRBJ2-7; possibly TRBD1 for D (7 bases). V gave up 4 bases and J gave up 0 bases, with 20 bases separating them. Germline V lookup: CDR1 SGHNT, CDR2 YYREEE (reference sequence). CDR3 length: 17 amino acids. In DNA, the CDR3 is TGTGCCAGCAGCGGCGGGACAGTGGGACCAAGCTCCTACGAGCAGTACTTC. It specifies CASSGGTVGPSSYEQYF.

The J gene is TRBJ1-2, the V gene TRBV5-4; TRBD1 matches at 7 bases. The CDR3 length is 12 residues. In germline, CDR1 is SGHNT, CDR2 YYREEE (reference sequence). V shed 4 bases and J 4 bases; nucleotides not matched to a gene: 1. The CDR3 protein is CASSPGGYGYTF. As DNA, the CDR3 is TGTGCCAGCAGCCCAGGGGGCTATGGCTACACCTTC. The complete variable domain, with remaining parts taken from reference TRBV5-4 and TRBJ1-2, reads ETGVTQSPTHLIKTRGQQVTLRCSSQSGHNTVSWYQQALGQGPQFIFQYYREEENGRGNFPPRFSGLQFPNYSSELNVNALELDDSALYLCASSPGGYGYTFGSGTRLTVV.